These T cell receptor beta chains were read from a single sample in a study of blood T cell repertoires in COVID-19. Produced via immunoSEQ multiplex PCR; TCRdb's table is partial and in-frame only. The data show roughly 140,000 clones, with 84% seen just once and roughly 6.2% held by the top ten. Material for sequencing was PBMCs or T cells enriched from blood (not recorded which). The receptor set was obtained from a woman aged 50 to 65 who had been exposed to COVID-19. Each CDR3 is given with its conserved first and last residue. Each record gives: CDR3 DNA, CDR3 protein, D gene, clone size, V gene, J gene. A D gene is named only where the DNA matches it firmly. Not every row has a clone size; where given, it reads once, few, many or a size class.

TGTGCCAGCAGCCCCAAAGCGGCCGGGGAGCTGTTTTTT,CASSPKAAGELFF,-,-,TRBV7-6,TRBJ2-2
TGCGCCAGCAGCGTCTTGAAGGGGCATGAGCAGTTCTTC,CASSVLKGHEQFF,-,once,TRBV10-1,TRBJ2-1
TGTGCCAGCAGCTTGGCGGGACAGCAGATGACCCAGTACTTC,CASSLAGQQMTQYF,TRBD1,-,TRBV5-4,TRBJ2-5
TGTGCCACCCCGGTTCGGGAGGGTTCAAATGAGCAGTTCTTC,CATPVREGSNEQFF,TRBD2,-,TRBV10-3,TRBJ2-1
TGTGCCAGCGGGAGGACAGGAGGTGCCTACAATGAGCAGTTCTTC,CASGRTGGAYNEQFF,-,-,TRBV6-5,TRBJ2-1
TGTGCCAGCGGGGGGTCCTACACAGATACGCAGTATTTT,CASGGSYTDTQYF,-,-,TRBV6-5,TRBJ2-3
TGTGCCAGCAGTGTTCACGGACAGATTAGCAATCAGCCCCAGCATTTT,CASSVHGQISNQPQHF,-,-,TRBV6-1,TRBJ1-5
TGTGCCAGCAGCGTTCCGACGATGTTTGCGGTATCTGGGGCCAACGTCCTGACTTTC,CASSVPTMFAVSGANVLTF,-,-,TRBV7-6,TRBJ2-6
TGTGCCAGCAGTTTATTGCAGGGTCGGGGGTATAATTCACCCCTCCACTTT,CASSLLQGRGYNSPLHF,-,-,TRBV27,TRBJ1-6
TGTGCCAGCTCTAGGTACACCTCCTACGAGCAGTACTTC,CASSRYTSYEQYF,-,-,TRBV7-6,TRBJ2-7
TGTGCCAGCCAGCGGGACAACACCGGGGAGCTGTTTTTT,CASQRDNTGELFF,TRBD2,-,TRBV6-4,TRBJ2-2
TGTGCCAGCACAAGCACAGATACGCAGTATTTT,CASTSTDTQYF,-,-,TRBV7-2,TRBJ2-3
TGTGCCAGCAGCTTGGTACCAGGGGATACTGAAGCTTTCTTT,CASSLVPGDTEAFF,-,-,TRBV7-2,TRBJ1-1
TGCGCCAGCAGCCAAGATCGGTATAGCTCCTATAATTCACCCCTCCACTTT,CASSQDRYSSYNSPLHF,-,-,TRBV4-1,TRBJ1-6
TGTGCCAGCAGCACCGGCGGGGCGGGTGAAAAACTGTTTTTT,CASSTGGAGEKLFF,-,once,TRBV7-2,TRBJ1-4
TGTGCTAGTGGTTTAGGGCAGGGAGGTGAAAAACTGTTTTTT,CASGLGQGGEKLFF,-,few,TRBV12-5,TRBJ1-4
TGTGCCAGCAGCTTTCTGAATACAGGGGGTTTGAGCTCCTACAATGAGCAGTTCTTC,CASSFLNTGGLSSYNEQFF,TRBD1,-,TRBV6-6,TRBJ2-1
TGTGCCAGCAGCCCACGGACAGGGGGAACCGGGGAGCTGTTTTTT,CASSPRTGGTGELFF,TRBD1,-,TRBV7-2,TRBJ2-2
TGTGCCAGCAGCTCCCCGGGACAGGGAATCCGTGGCTACACCTTC,CASSSPGQGIRGYTF,TRBD1,-,TRBV11-2,TRBJ1-2
TGCGCCAGCAGCTTGGGAGGCGGGGGGAGTGAAAAACTGTTTTTT,CASSLGGGGSEKLFF,-,-,TRBV5-1,TRBJ1-4
TGTGCCAGTAGTGCCCACAGGCTGAACACTGAAGCTTTCTTT,CASSAHRLNTEAFF,-,-,TRBV19,TRBJ1-1
TGCGCCAGCAGCCAGGGGACAGGGGGCTTCCCACGAAATCAGCCCCAGCATTTT,CASSQGTGGFPRNQPQHF,TRBD1,few,TRBV4-1,TRBJ1-5
TGTGCCAGCAGCCCCGCGGACCCCACAGGGGGACACGGGGAGCTGTTTTTT,CASSPADPTGGHGELFF,TRBD1,-,TRBV5-4,TRBJ2-2
TGTGCCAGCAGTTTCGGACAGGAAAGCAACAATCAGCCCCAGCATTTT,CASSFGQESNNQPQHF,TRBD1,few,TRBV6-5,TRBJ1-5
TGCGCCAGCAGCACAGGGTATACTGAAGCTTTCTTT,CASSTGYTEAFF,-,-,TRBV5-1,TRBJ1-1
TGTGCCAGCAGTTTGGACAGGGGGATTGAAAAACTGTTTTTT,CASSLDRGIEKLFF,TRBD1,-,TRBV5-4,TRBJ1-4
TGCGCCAGCAGCCCAAGTCTGACAGGGTCATACACTGAAGCTTTCTTT,CASSPSLTGSYTEAFF,TRBD1,-,TRBV4-3,TRBJ1-1
TGCAGCGCCGTAACCGCGGGGGGGCGAGGCTACACCTTC,CSAVTAGGRGYTF,-,-,TRBV29-1,TRBJ1-2
TGTGCCAGTAGTATTAGGCAGCGGGGGGCCGCAGATACGCAGTATTTT,CASSIRQRGAADTQYF,TRBD2,-,TRBV19,TRBJ2-3
TGTGCCAGCAGCCAAGTAGCGGGGGTTGGCACCGGGGAGCTGTTTTTT,CASSQVAGVGTGELFF,TRBD2,-,TRBV3-1/TRBV3-2,TRBJ2-2
TGTGCCAGTAGTATAGAAGGAGGGGTGCCACGCCAAAACCCAAGGCAGGCCAATCAGCCCCAGCATTTT,CASSIEGGVPRQNPRQANQPQHF,-,-,TRBV19,TRBJ1-5
TGCGCCAGCAGCGGGATCGACTGGCCCCAGACCCAGTACTTC,CASSGIDWPQTQYF,-,-,TRBV10-1,TRBJ2-5
TGCGCCAGCACCACAGGGGGACAGATTACTGAAGCTTTCTTT,CASTTGGQITEAFF,TRBD1,-,TRBV10-2,TRBJ1-1
TGTGCCAGCAGTGACTCTGGCTCCAGCACAGATACGCAGTATTTT,CASSDSGSSTDTQYF,-,-,TRBV6-4,TRBJ2-3
TGTGCCTCGACCGGGACTAGCGGGAGATTAGGGTTAAGCTCTGGGGCCAACGTCCTGACTTTC,CASTGTSGRLGLSSGANVLTF,TRBD2,-,TRBV30,TRBJ2-6
TGTGCCAGCAGCCCCGACTGGTCCACCGGGGAGCTGTTTTTT,CASSPDWSTGELFF,-,few,TRBV7-9,TRBJ2-2
TGCAGCGCCGAGAGGGACAGGGGACGGGGTGGCTACACCTTC,CSAERDRGRGGYTF,TRBD1,-,TRBV29-1,TRBJ1-2